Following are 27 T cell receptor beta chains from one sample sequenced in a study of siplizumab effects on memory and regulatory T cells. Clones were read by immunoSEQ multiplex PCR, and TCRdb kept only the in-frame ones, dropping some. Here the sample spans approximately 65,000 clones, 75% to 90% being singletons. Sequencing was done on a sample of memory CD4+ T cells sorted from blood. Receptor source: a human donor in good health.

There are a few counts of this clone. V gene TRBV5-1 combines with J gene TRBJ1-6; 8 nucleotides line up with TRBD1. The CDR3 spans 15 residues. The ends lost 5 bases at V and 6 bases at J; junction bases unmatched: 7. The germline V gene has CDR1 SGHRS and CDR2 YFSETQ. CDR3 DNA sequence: TGCGCCAGCAGTTCGCTGACAGGGGTTAATTCACCCCTCCACTTT. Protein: CASSSLTGVNSPLHF. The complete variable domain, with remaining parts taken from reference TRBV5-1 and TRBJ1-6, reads KAGVTQTPRYLIKTRGQQVTLSCSPISGHRSVSWYQQTPGQGLQFLFEYFSETQRNKGNFPGRFSGRQFSNSRSEMNVSTLELGDSALYLCASSSLTGVNSPLHFGNGTRLTVT.

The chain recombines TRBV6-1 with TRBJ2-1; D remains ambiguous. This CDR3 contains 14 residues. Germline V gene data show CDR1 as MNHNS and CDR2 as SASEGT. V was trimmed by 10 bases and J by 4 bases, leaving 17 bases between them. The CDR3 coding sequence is TGTGCCACCGGCGCGGTCCTTGGGTACAATGAGCAGTTCTTC. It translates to CATGAVLGYNEQFF.

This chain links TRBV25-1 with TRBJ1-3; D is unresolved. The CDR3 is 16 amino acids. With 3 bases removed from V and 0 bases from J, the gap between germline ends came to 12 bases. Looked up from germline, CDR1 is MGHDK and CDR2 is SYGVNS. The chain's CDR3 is CASSEEGGFSGNTIYF. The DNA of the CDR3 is TGTGCCAGCAGTGAGGAAGGAGGGTTCTCTGGAAACACCATATATTTT.

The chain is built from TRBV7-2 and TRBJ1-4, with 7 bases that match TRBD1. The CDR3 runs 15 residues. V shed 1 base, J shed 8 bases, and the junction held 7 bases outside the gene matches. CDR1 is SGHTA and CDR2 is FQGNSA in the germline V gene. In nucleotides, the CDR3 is TGTGCCAGCAGCTTAGAGGGGGCTCGGGGGGAAAAACTGTTTTTT. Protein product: CASSLEGARGEKLFF.

This CDR3 is CASSKGGGRGTGELFF. The CDR3 DNA follows: TGTGCCAGCAGCAAAGGGGGCGGCAGGGGAACCGGGGAGCTGTTTTTT. The chain combines TRBV21-1 with TRBJ2-2; the table gives TRBD1 as D, unverified against the DNA. TRBV21-1 is classified as a pseudogene. CDR3 length: 16 amino acids.

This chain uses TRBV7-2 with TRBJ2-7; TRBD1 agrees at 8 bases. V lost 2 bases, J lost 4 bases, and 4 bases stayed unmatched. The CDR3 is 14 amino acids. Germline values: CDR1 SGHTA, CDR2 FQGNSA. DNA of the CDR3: TGTGCCAGCAGCTTAAGACAGGGGTGGTACGAGCAGTACTTC. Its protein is CASSLRQGWYEQYF.

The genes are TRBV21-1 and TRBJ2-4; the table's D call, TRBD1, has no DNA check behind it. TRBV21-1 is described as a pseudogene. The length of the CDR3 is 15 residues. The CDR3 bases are TGTGCCAGCAGCAAAGTTCTGGGCAACAAAAACATTCAGTACTTC. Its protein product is CASSKVLGNKNIQYF.

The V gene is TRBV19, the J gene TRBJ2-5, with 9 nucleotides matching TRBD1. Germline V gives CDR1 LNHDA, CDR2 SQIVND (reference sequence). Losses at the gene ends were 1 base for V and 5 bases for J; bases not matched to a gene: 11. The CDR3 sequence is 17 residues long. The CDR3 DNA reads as TGTGCCAGTAGTATAGGACAGGGGGTCCTAGGTCGGGAGACCCAGTACTTC. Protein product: CASSIGQGVLGRETQYF.

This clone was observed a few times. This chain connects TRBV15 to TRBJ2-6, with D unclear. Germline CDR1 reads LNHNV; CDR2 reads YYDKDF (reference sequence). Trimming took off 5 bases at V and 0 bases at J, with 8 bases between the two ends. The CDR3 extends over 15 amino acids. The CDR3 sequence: CATSPRYSGANVLTF. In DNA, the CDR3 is TGTGCCACCAGCCCCAGGTACTCTGGGGCCAACGTCCTGACTTTC.

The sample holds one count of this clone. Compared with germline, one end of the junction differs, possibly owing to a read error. The CDR3 spells CASSLAGGTDTQYF. The DNA of the CDR3 is TGTGCTAGCAGCTTGGCGGGGGGCACAGATACGCAGTATTTT. The V call is TRBV7-7, the J call TRBJ2-3, with 7 bases that match TRBD2. The CDR3 runs to 14 residues. CDR1 and CDR2 from the germline V gene are SSHAT and FNYEAQ (reference sequence).

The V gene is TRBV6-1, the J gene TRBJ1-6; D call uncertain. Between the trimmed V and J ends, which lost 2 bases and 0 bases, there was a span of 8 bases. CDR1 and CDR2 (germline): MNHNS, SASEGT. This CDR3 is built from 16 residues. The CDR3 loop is CASSEIPSSYNSPLHF. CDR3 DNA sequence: TGTGCCAGCAGTGAAATACCGAGCTCCTATAATTCACCCCTCCACTTT.

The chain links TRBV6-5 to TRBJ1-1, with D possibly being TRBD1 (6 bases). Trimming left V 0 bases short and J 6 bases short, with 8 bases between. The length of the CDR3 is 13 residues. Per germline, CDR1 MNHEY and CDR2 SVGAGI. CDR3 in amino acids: CASSYSGHPEAFF. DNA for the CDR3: TGTGCCAGCAGTTACTCGGGACACCCTGAAGCTTTCTTT.

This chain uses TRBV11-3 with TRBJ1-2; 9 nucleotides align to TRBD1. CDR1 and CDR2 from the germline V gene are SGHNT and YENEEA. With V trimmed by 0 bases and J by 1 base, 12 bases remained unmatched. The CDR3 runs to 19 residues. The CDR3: CASSLEPTGGMEINYGYTF. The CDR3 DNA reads TGTGCCAGCAGCTTAGAGCCCACAGGGGGCATGGAGATTAACTATGGCTACACCTTC.

CDR3: CASSWGAGGYADTQYF. In DNA, the CDR3 is TGTGCCAGTAGTTGGGGAGCGGGGGGGTACGCAGATACGCAGTATTTT. V gene TRBV19 combines with J gene TRBJ2-3; 10 nucleotides align to TRBD2. CDR1 and CDR2 (germline): LNHDA, SQIVND (reference sequence). The CDR3 has 16 amino acids. Unmatched junction bases numbered 9, after V lost 5 bases and J lost 4 bases. Combining the CDR3 with reference TRBV19 and TRBJ2-3 gives the whole variable domain DGGITQSPKYLFRKEGQNVTLSCEQNLNHDAMYWYRQDPGQGLRLIYYSQIVNDFQKGDIAEGYSVSREKKESFPLTVTSAQKNPTAFYLCASSWGAGGYADTQYFGPGTRLTVL.

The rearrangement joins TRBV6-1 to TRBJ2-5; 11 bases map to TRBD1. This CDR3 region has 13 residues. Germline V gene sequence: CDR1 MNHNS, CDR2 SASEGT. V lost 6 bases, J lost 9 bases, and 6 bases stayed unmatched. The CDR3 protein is CASSAKGQGAQYF. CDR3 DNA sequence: TGTGCCAGCAGCGCCAAGGGACAGGGGGCCCAGTACTTC.

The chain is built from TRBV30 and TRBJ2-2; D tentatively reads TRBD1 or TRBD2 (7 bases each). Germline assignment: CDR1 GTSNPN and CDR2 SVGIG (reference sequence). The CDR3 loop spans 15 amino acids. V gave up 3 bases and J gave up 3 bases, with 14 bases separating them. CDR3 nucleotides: TGTGCCTGGAGAAGGGGAGGGGGCGACACCGGGGAGCTGTTTTTT. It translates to CAWRRGGGDTGELFF.

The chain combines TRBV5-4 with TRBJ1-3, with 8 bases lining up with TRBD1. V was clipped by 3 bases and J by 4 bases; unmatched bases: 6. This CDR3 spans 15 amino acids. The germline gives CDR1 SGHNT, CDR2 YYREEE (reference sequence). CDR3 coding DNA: TGTGCCAGCAGCTGGGGTCAGGGGGCAGGAAACACCATATATTTT. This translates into CASSWGQGAGNTIYF. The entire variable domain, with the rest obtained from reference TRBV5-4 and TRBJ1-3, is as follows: ETGVTQSPTHLIKTRGQQVTLRCSSQSGHNTVSWYQQALGQGPQFIFQYYREEENGRGNFPPRFSGLQFPNYSSELNVNALELDDSALYLCASSWGQGAGNTIYFGEGSWLTVV.

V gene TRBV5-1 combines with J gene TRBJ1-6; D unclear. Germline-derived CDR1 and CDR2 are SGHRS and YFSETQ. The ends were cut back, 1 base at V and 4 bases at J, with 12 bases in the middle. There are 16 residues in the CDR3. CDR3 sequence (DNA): TGCGCCAGCAGCTTGAGGAGGGCGGATTATAATTCACCCCTCCACTTT. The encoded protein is CASSLRRADYNSPLHF.

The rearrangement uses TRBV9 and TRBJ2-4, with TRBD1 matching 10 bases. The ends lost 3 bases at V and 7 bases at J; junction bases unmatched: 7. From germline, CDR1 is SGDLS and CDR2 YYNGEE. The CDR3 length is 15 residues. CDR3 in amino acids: CASSAGTGERNIQYF. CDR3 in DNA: TGTGCCAGCAGCGCGGGGACAGGGGAGAGGAACATTCAGTACTTC.

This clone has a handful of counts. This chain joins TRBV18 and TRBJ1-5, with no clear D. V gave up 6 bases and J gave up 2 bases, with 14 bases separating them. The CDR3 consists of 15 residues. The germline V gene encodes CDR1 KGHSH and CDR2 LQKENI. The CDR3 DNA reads TGTGCCAGCTCCGCCCGGGAAAGGGGCAATCAGCCCCAGCATTTT. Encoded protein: CASSARERGNQPQHF.

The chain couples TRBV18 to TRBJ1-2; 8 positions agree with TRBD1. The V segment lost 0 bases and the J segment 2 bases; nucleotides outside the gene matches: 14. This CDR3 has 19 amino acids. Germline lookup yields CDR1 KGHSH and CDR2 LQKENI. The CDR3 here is CASSPPQVWAGGSNYGYTF. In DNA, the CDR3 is TGTGCCAGCTCACCACCCCAAGTGTGGGCAGGGGGCTCCAACTATGGCTACACCTTC.

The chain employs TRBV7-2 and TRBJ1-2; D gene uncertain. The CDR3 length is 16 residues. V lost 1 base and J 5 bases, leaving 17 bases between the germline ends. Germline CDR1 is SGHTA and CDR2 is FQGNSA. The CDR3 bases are TGTGCCAGCAGCTTAGAGCGTTCATCTACTGGGTATGGCTACACCTTC. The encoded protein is CASSLERSSTGYGYTF.

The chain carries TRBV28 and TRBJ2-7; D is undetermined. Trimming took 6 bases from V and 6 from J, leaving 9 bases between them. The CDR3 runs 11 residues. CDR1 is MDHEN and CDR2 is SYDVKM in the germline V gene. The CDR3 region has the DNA TGTGCCAGCAGCCCTTACGGCGAGCAGTACTTC. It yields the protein CASSPYGEQYF.

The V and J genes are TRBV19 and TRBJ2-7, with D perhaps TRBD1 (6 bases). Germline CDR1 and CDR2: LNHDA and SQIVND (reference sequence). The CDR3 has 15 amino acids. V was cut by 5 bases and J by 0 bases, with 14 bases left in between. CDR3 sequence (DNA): TGTGCCAGTAGTTACGGACAGTTGAGCTCCTACGAGCAGTACTTC. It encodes CASSYGQLSSYEQYF.

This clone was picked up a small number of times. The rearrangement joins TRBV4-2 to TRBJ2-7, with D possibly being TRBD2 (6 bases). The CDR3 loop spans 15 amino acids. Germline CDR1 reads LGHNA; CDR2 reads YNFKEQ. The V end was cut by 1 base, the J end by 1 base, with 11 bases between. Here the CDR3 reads CASSQVSGVSYEQYF. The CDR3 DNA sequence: TGTGCCAGCAGCCAAGTTTCGGGGGTGTCCTACGAGCAGTACTTC.

CDR3 in amino acids: CASRSRTGPDTQYF. The CDR3 DNA reads TGTGCCAGCAGGTCACGGACCGGCCCAGATACGCAGTATTTT. The gene calls are TRBV7-9 and TRBJ2-3; the D is unclear. Between the trimmed V and J ends, which lost 6 bases and 4 bases, there was a span of 14 bases. Per germline, CDR1 SEHNR and CDR2 FQNEAQ (reference sequence). The CDR3 spans 14 residues.

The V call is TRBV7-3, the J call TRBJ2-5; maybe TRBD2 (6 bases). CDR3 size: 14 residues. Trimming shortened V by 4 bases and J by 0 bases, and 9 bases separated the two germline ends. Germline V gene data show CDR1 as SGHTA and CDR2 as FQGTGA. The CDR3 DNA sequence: TGTGCCAGCAGCTACCTAGCGAACCAAGAGACCCAGTACTTC. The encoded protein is CASSYLANQETQYF. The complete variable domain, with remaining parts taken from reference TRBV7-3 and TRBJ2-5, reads GAGVSQTPSNKVTEKGKYVELRCDPISGHTALYWYRQSLGQGPEFLIYFQGTGAADDSGLPNDRFFAVRPEGSVSTLKIQRTERGDSAVYLCASSYLANQETQYFGPGTRLLVL.